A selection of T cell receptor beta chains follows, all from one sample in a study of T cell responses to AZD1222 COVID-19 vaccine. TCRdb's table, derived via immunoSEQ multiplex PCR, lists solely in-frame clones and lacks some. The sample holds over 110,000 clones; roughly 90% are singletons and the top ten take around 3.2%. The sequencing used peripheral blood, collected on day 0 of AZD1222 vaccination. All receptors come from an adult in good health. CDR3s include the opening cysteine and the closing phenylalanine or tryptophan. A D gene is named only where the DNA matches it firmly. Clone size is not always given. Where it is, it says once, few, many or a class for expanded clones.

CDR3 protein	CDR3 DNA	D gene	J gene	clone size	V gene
CASSLIGTGEFNEQFF	TGCGCCAGCAGCTTGATCGGGACAGGGGAATTCAATGAGCAGTTCTTC	TRBD1	TRBJ2-1	once	TRBV5-1
CASSQEGGSHYGYTF	TGTGCCAGCAGCCAAGAAGGGGGGTCCCACTATGGCTACACCTTC	NA	TRBJ1-2	NA	TRBV3-1/TRBV3-2
CASSRGLLEQYF	TGTGCCAGCAGCCGGGGACTCCTCGAGCAGTACTTC	NA	TRBJ2-7	NA	TRBV5-6
CASSAPPRLVLRTFAEQFF	TGTGCCAGCAGTGCGCCTCCCAGACTAGTTCTTAGGACCTTCGCGGAGCAGTTCTTC	NA	TRBJ2-1	NA	TRBV2
CASSLPGGGGTGELFF	TGTGCCAGCAGCTTACCGGGGGGCGGAGGCACCGGGGAGCTGTTTTTT	NA	TRBJ2-2	once	TRBV7-9
CASSLPTGGKVSPLHF	TGTGCCAGCAGCTTACCGACTGGGGGGAAAGTTTCACCCCTCCACTTT	NA	TRBJ1-6	NA	TRBV7-8
CASSILFVETQYF	TGTGCCAGCAGTATCTTGTTTGTAGAGACCCAGTACTTC	NA	TRBJ2-5	once	TRBV2
CASSQGPLARGPYNEQFF	TGTGCCAGCAGCCAAGGCCCTCTAGCGCGGGGACCCTACAATGAGCAGTTCTTC	NA	TRBJ2-1	NA	TRBV11-3
CAISENLHHVPIGKMNTEAFF	TGTGCCATCAGTGAGAACCTCCATCATGTCCCCATTGGGAAGATGAACACTGAAGCTTTCTTT	NA	TRBJ1-1	few	TRBV10-3
CASIRQQSSYEQYF	TGTGCCAGCATCCGACAGCAGAGCTCCTACGAGCAGTACTTC	NA	TRBJ2-7	NA	TRBV6-5
CASSQGPNTEAFF	TGTGCCAGCAGTCAAGGACCGAACACTGAAGCTTTCTTT	NA	TRBJ1-1	NA	TRBV6-4
CASSGDLWDTEAFF	TGTGCCAGCAGCGGGGATCTCTGGGACACTGAAGCTTTCTTT	NA	TRBJ1-1	NA	TRBV7-9
CASSSPQGPQFF	TGTGCCAGCAGCTCACCCCAGGGCCCGCAGTTCTTC	NA	TRBJ2-1	NA	TRBV7-9
CASSLWLAADTQYF	TGTGCCAGCAGTTTATGGCTAGCGGCAGATACGCAGTATTTT	TRBD2	TRBJ2-3	NA	TRBV28
CAWSSPRRGGQPQHF	TGTGCCTGGAGTTCTCCCCGCCGTGGTGGTCAGCCCCAGCATTTT	NA	TRBJ1-5	NA	TRBV30
CASSLGGVNTEAFF	TGTGCCAGCAGCTTAGGGGGAGTGAACACTGAAGCTTTCTTT	NA	TRBJ1-1	NA	TRBV7-2
CASSLAAGGAGRSLANYGYTF	TGTGCCAGCAGCCTAGCAGCGGGGGGCGCGGGGAGATCCTTAGCTAACTATGGCTACACCTTC	NA	TRBJ1-2	once	TRBV3-1/TRBV3-2
CASSQRTGYMNTEAFF	TGTGCCAGCAGCCAACGGACAGGTTACATGAACACTGAAGCTTTCTTT	TRBD1	TRBJ1-1	NA	TRBV14
CASSLEVAGEQYF	TGTGCCAGCAGCTTGGAGGTAGCTGGCGAGCAGTACTTC	NA	TRBJ2-7	NA	TRBV5-8
CASSLEGAWETQYF	TGTGCCAGCAGCTTGGAAGGGGCATGGGAGACCCAGTACTTC	NA	TRBJ2-5	NA	TRBV5-5
CASSDSQGIDGYTF	TGTGCCAGCAGTGACTCGCAGGGAATCGATGGCTACACCTTC	NA	TRBJ1-2	NA	TRBV6-4
CARETSGGYNEQFF	TGTGCCAGGGAGACTAGCGGGGGTTACAATGAGCAGTTCTTC	TRBD2	TRBJ2-1	NA	TRBV2
CATSRHRDGTYEQYF	TGTGCCACCAGCAGACACCGGGACGGAACCTACGAGCAGTACTTC	NA	TRBJ2-7	NA	TRBV15